This TCR beta chain comes out of a study of T cells after yellow fever vaccination. Study at large: SMART-Seq v4 Ultra Low Input handled preparation of low-cell-number fractions. Study results and caveats: At under 97% for CD4 and about 87% for CD8, most primary-vaccination clones showed up again after the booster. Any FACS-sorted repertoire could hold abundant clonotypes that contaminate it from the bulk population.

Germline-derived CDR1 and CDR2 are LGHDT and YNNKEL (reference sequence). V shed 3 bases, J shed 4 bases, and the junction held 3 bases outside the gene matches. This CDR3 is built from 15 residues. A note on this clonotype: No antigen is known for it. Possible read error: a much larger clone is one base away.

TCRdb re-derived calls from the 5' RACE reads in MiXCR, one entry per CDR3 protein. This table holds approximately 510,000 distinct CDR3 sequences, around a fifth found once. The chain uses TRBV3-1 and TRBJ2-7; 13 positions agree with TRBD2. Sequencing used PBMCs, obtained roughly 23 days after the first yellow fever vaccination. The receptor comes from a man between 18 and 35 years old who received the YFV17D yellow fever vaccine. The CDR3 sequence is CASSHGTSGAYEQYF. For the CDR3, the DNA is TGTGCCAGCAGCCATGGGACTAGCGGGGCTTACGAGCAGTACTTC.